These T cell receptor beta chains were read from a single sample in a study of blood T cell repertoires in COVID-19. Using immunoSEQ multiplex PCR, the repertoire was profiled, and TCRdb retains in-frame clones only, with some absent. The table has around 60,000 clones, approximately 77% seen once. The sample was peripheral blood. All receptors come from a human donor in a cohort sampled during active COVID-19. The CDR3 runs from the conserved cysteine through the conserved F or W. The D gene is left open where the match is weak.

>TRBJ2-3|TRBV29-1|-
CSVEDHGGRGTQYF
>TRBJ1-6|TRBV12-3/TRBV12-4|-
CASSYASPPLHF
>TRBJ2-5|TRBV12-5|-
CASGLTRWGETQYF
>TRBJ2-2|TRBV25-1|-
CASSEVRVNTGELFF
>TRBJ1-2|TRBV18|TRBD1
CASSQDLDRGLYGYTF
>TRBJ1-1|TRBV6-5|TRBD1
CASSYLGQGVLGEAFF
>TRBJ2-6|TRBV18|-
CASSPLDSGANVLTF
>TRBJ2-7|TRBV5-1|TRBD1
CASSWGTGTYEQYF
>TRBJ1-5|TRBV19|TRBD1
CASSGQHSNQPQHF
>TRBJ2-1|TRBV5-1|-
CASSLGGTRNEQFF
>TRBJ1-1|TRBV19|TRBD1
CASSKGRTGNTEAFF
>TRBJ2-7|TRBV3-1/TRBV3-2|-
CASSQEVDTHEQYF
>TRBJ1-1|TRBV6-6|-
CASSYAEMNTEAFF
>TRBJ2-7|TRBV27|-
CASSLAGSTTNEQYF
>TRBJ2-2|TRBV5-1|-
CASSERGGGELFF
>TRBJ1-5|TRBV27|-
CASSLLAGDQPQHF
>TRBJ1-1|TRBV18|-
CASSPDLTVGAFF
>TRBJ2-1|TRBV4-1|TRBD1
CASSRHLGQAYNEQFF
>TRBJ1-2|TRBV28|TRBD1
CASSSPRGQDGYTF
>TRBJ2-5|TRBV6-2/TRBV6-3|-
CASSSPPLEGTQYF
>TRBJ2-4|TRBV5-4|-
CASSSTGSKNIQYF
>TRBJ2-5|TRBV19|-
CASSGRPTGEETQYF